The 2 T cell receptor beta chains reported below all come from one sample, sequenced in a study of spatial heterogeneity in lung cancer. The study, taken as a whole, reports: Expanded intratumoral alpha and beta TCR counts tracked tumor mutation counts.

TCRdb re-analysed the 5' RACE reads in MiXCR, keeping a single row per CDR3 protein. This sample has around 100,000 distinct CDR3 sequences; nearly 4.5% occur once, and the top ten carry 21%. These receptors' antigens are unknown. The time point denotes: sample taken at primary tumor resection. The sequences come from lung tumor tissue, collected at surgery. These receptors originate from a male donor with early-stage non-small cell lung cancer.

This clonotype was seen many times. V gene TRBV7-8 combines with J gene TRBJ2-5; D perhaps matches TRBD2 (6 bases). CDR3 size: 14 residues. Germline V lookup: CDR1 SGHVS, CDR2 FQNEAQ. V was pared by 5 bases and J by 6 bases, with 16 bases between. The CDR3 reads CASSATSRWKTQYF. As DNA, the CDR3 is TGTGCCAGCAGCGCAACTAGCCGTTGGAAGACCCAGTACTTC.

Ten or more counts support this clonotype. V usage is TRBV6-2 or TRBV6-3 and J usage is TRBJ2-6; no firm D call. Germline V lookup: CDR1 MNHEY, CDR2 SVGEGT. V was pared by 6 bases and J by 2 bases, with 8 bases between. This CDR3 is built from 14 residues. The CDR3 loop is CASRIGAGANVLTF. CDR3 bases: TGTGCCAGCAGGATCGGAGCTGGGGCCAACGTCCTGACTTTC.